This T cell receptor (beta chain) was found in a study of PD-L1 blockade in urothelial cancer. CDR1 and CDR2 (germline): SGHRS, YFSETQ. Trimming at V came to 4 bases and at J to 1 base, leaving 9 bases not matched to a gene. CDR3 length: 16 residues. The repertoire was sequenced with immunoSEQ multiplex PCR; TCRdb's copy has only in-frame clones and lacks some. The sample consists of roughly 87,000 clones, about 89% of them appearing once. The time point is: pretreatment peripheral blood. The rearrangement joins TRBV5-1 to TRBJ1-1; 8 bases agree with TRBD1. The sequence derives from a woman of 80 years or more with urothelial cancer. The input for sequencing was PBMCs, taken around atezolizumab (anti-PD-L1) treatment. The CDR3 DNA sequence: TGCGCCAGCAGCGGACGGCCGGGACAGGCGAACACTGAAGCTTTCTTT. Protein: CASSGRPGQANTEAFF.